This passage covers 9 T cell receptor beta chains from one sample sequenced in a study of CD8 T cells in ankylosing spondylitis. TCRdb fed the 5' RACE reads into MiXCR, producing one record per CDR3 protein. The data show 290,000 or so distinct CDR3 sequences, with under 25% seen just once and about 4% held by the top ten. Material: blood, either unsorted or a sorted T cell fraction (not recorded which). The receptors come from a female donor with ankylosing spondylitis or in good health (not recorded which).

This clonotype appeared many times. The V and J genes are TRBV28 and TRBJ2-7; D gene uncertain. V gave up 3 bases and J gave up 5 bases, with 8 bases separating them. This CDR3 has 12 residues. CDR1 is MDHEN and CDR2 is SYDVKM in the germline V gene. This chain's CDR3 is CASSLGFNEQYF. CDR3 DNA: TGTGCCAGCAGTTTGGGATTCAACGAGCAGTACTTC. The full variable domain, rest sourced from reference TRBV28 and TRBJ2-7, is DVKVTQSSRYLVKRTGEKVFLECVQDMDHENMFWYRQDPGLGLRLIYFSYDVKMKEKGDIPEGYSVSREKKERFSLILESASTNQTSMYLCASSLGFNEQYFGPGTRLTVT.

The chain carries TRBV28 and TRBJ1-5, with 9 bases lining up with TRBD1. Per the germline V gene, CDR1 is MDHEN and CDR2 is SYDVKM. Trimming at V came to 4 bases and at J to 9 bases, leaving 16 bases not matched to a gene. This CDR3 region has 17 residues. CDR3 sequence (DNA): TGTGCCAGCAGTTCATCGACAGGGGGGGGTGAAGGGAGGCCCCAGCATTTT. It codes for CASSSSTGGGEGRPQHF.

V and J are TRBV9 and TRBJ1-6; D is undetermined. The CDR3 has 14 amino acids. Germline CDR1 SGDLS, CDR2 YYNGEE. Trimming removed 0 bases at V and 8 bases at J, with 9 bases between. The CDR3 bases are TGTGCCAGCAGCGTAGGAAAGCCACATTCACCCCTCCACTTT. Translating gives CASSVGKPHSPLHF.

This CDR3 is CASSPRSRDGYTF. In DNA, the CDR3 is TGTGCCAGCTCACCAAGGAGTCGAGATGGCTACACCTTC. The chain employs TRBV18 and TRBJ1-2; D not certain. The germline CDR1 and CDR2 sequences are KGHSH and LQKENI. V gave up 2 bases and J gave up 6 bases, with 10 bases separating them. The CDR3 is made up of 13 amino acids.

The V and J genes are TRBV7-9 and TRBJ1-5; D is possibly TRBD1 (5 bases). Germline assignment: CDR1 SEHNR and CDR2 FQNEAQ (reference sequence). This CDR3 has 14 amino acids. The V end was cut by 3 bases, the J end by 5 bases, with 11 bases between. CDR3 residues: CASSFGAGHQPQHF. The CDR3 DNA sequence: TGTGCCAGCAGCTTTGGGGCAGGCCATCAGCCCCAGCATTTT.

This clonotype was found a few times. The V call is TRBV11-2, the J call TRBJ1-2; 12 nucleotides agree with TRBD1. V lost 4 bases and J lost 8; bases outside the gene matches: 8. The CDR3 has 15 amino acids. CDR1 is SGHAT and CDR2 is FQNNGV in the germline V gene. CDR3 bases: TGTGCCAGCAGCTCACCGGGACAGGGGGCAGGGGGCTACACCTTC. Protein sequence: CASSSPGQGAGGYTF.

This clonotype occurred a few times. This rearrangement joins TRBV7-2 to TRBJ2-3, with D possibly TRBD1 on 6 matching bases. Germline V gene lookup returns CDR1 SGHTA and CDR2 FQGNSA. The V end lost 5 bases, the J end lost 3 bases, and 18 bases lay between the germline ends. This CDR3 region has 16 residues. The CDR3, as DNA: TGTGCCAGCAGCCGCCGGACAGCTGGGGGAACAGATACGCAGTATTTT. Its protein is CASSRRTAGGTDTQYF. Using reference TRBV7-2 and TRBJ2-3 for the parts outside the CDR3, the full variable domain is GAGVSQSPSNKVTEKGKDVELRCDPISGHTALYWYRQSLGQGLEFLIYFQGNSAPDKSGLPSDRFSAERTGGSVSTLTIQRTQQEDSAVYLCASSRRTAGGTDTQYFGPGTRLTVL.

In its sample, this clonotype was seen a few times. V and J are TRBV5-6 and TRBJ2-1; TRBD1 matches 7 bases. Looked up from germline, CDR1 is SGHDT and CDR2 is YYEEEE. The J segment lost 6 bases and the V segment lost 0 bases, leaving 0 bases of the junction unmatched. This CDR3 comprises 13 residues. This chain's CDR3 is CASSLGQGNEQFF. In DNA form, the CDR3 reads TGTGCCAGCAGCTTGGGACAGGGCAATGAGCAGTTCTTC.

There are a few counts of this clonotype. The chain joins TRBV20-1 to TRBJ2-1, with unresolved D. V dropped 0 bases and J dropped 2 bases, with 11 bases sitting between them. This CDR3 is built from 15 residues. CDR1 and CDR2 from the germline V gene are DFQATT and SNEGSKA (reference sequence). CDR3 bases: TGCAGTGCTAGAGATTGGGCGGACCCCTACAATGAGCAGTTCTTC. Its protein product is CSARDWADPYNEQFF.